The 17 T cell receptor beta chains presented below share a single source sample, sequenced in a study of neoadjuvant anti-PD-1 for oral cavity cancer. Assay: immunoSEQ multiplex PCR; the TCRdb copy retains only in-frame clones and omits some. Of 75,000 to 100,000 clones listed, around 80% are singletons. The material was PBMCs, obtained before nivolumab (anti-PD-1) treatment. These receptors originate from a person aged 35-79 years with oral cavity squamous cell carcinoma.

Written as DNA, the CDR3 is TGCGCCAGCAGCAAAGAAAGGTCGGGCACAGATACGCAGTATTTT. Encoded protein: CASSKERSGTDTQYF. The chain recombines TRBV5-1 with TRBJ2-3; D remains ambiguous. V was clipped by 4 bases and J by 1 base, with 13 bases between them. The V gene's germline CDR1 is SGHRS and CDR2 YFSETQ. This CDR3 spans 15 amino acids.

The chain uses TRBV19 and TRBJ1-5; a weak D match, TRBD1 (5 bases). The ends were cut back, 6 bases at V and 4 bases at J, with 7 bases in the middle. The V gene's germline CDR1 is LNHDA and CDR2 SQIVND (reference sequence). This CDR3 is built from 12 residues. The CDR3 region is CASREGNQPQHF. CDR3 coding DNA: TGTGCCAGTAGGGAGGGGAATCAGCCCCAGCATTTT.

The chain links TRBV27 to TRBJ1-1; D is uncertain. CDR1 and CDR2 (germline): MNHEY, SMNVEV (reference sequence). The CDR3 has 14 residues. Trimming took 5 bases from V and 0 from J, leaving 10 bases between them. CDR3 amino acids: CASSPGGMNTEAFF. The DNA of the CDR3 is TGTGCCAGCAGTCCGGGAGGAATGAACACTGAAGCTTTCTTT.

The V gene is TRBV10-3, the J gene TRBJ1-2; 8 bases line up with TRBD1. The CDR3 length is 13 residues. Germline V lookup: CDR1 ENHRY, CDR2 SYGVKD. V lost 2 bases to trimming and J lost 6 bases; unmatched junction nucleotides: 2. The CDR3 sequence is CAISEATGDGYTF. DNA for the CDR3: TGTGCCATCAGTGAGGCGACAGGGGATGGCTACACCTTC.

The count of this clone is one. The CDR3 nucleotides read TGTGCCTGGAGTCCCGCCCGGACAGTAATAGGGCCCGAGCAGTACTTC. The encoded protein is CAWSPARTVIGPEQYF. This chain connects TRBV30 to TRBJ2-7; D perhaps matches TRBD1 (6 bases). Germline CDR1 and CDR2: GTSNPN and SVGIG (reference sequence). CDR3 length equals 16 residues. Trimming cost V 2 bases and J 6 bases, with 23 bases left between them.

The chain couples TRBV2 to TRBJ1-4; weak D call: TRBD1 (5 bases). The V end was cut by 7 bases, the J end by 0 bases, with 12 bases between. The length of the CDR3 is 15 residues. Looked up from germline, CDR1 is SNHLY and CDR2 is FYNNEI. The CDR3 reads CASILTAATNEKLFF. CDR3 DNA: TGTGCCAGCATACTGACAGCAGCAACTAATGAAAAACTGTTTTTT.

This clone was detected a few times. The chain employs TRBV28 and TRBJ2-7; D is unresolved. CDR1 is MDHEN and CDR2 is SYDVKM in the germline V gene. The CDR3 sequence is 12 residues long. Trimming left V 2 bases short and J 6 bases short, with 8 bases between. The CDR3 reads CASSLPNGEQYF. Written as DNA, the CDR3 is TGTGCCAGCAGTTTACCCAATGGCGAGCAGTACTTC.

The DNA for the CDR3 is TGTGCCAGCAGCTCCCCGCCAGGGAATGTCTGGCGTTCTGGCTACACCTTC. This encodes CASSSPPGNVWRSGYTF. V is TRBV9 and J is TRBJ1-2; a weak D match, TRBD1 (5 bases). Trimming pared 4 bases from V and 7 bases from J, leaving 26 bases between. CDR3 length: 17 amino acids. Germline V lookup: CDR1 SGDLS, CDR2 YYNGEE.

V is TRBV19 and J is TRBJ2-4; D gene ambiguous. Between the trimmed V and J ends, which lost 1 base and 3 bases, there was a span of 16 bases. The germline V gene has CDR1 LNHDA and CDR2 SQIVND (reference sequence). This CDR3 is built from 17 residues. DNA for the CDR3: TGTGCCAGTAGTATAGTGGGCGGCTCTCGGGTCAAAAACATTCAGTACTTC. The encoded protein is CASSIVGGSRVKNIQYF.

This chain uses TRBV5-1 with TRBJ1-4; 8 bases are a match to TRBD1. This CDR3 comprises 16 residues. From germline, CDR1 is SGHRS and CDR2 YFSETQ. V dropped 0 bases and J dropped 8; count of bases not matched to a gene: 9. The CDR3 nucleotides are TGCGCCAGCAGCTTGGAAGGACAGGGTTCGAGGGAAAAACTGTTTTTT. Protein sequence: CASSLEGQGSREKLFF. Looking up the rest from reference TRBV5-1 and TRBJ1-4 gives the full variable domain: KAGVTQTPRYLIKTRGQQVTLSCSPISGHRSVSWYQQTPGQGLQFLFEYFSETQRNKGNFPGRFSGRQFSNSRSEMNVSTLELGDSALYLCASSLEGQGSREKLFFGSGTQLSVL.

The chain has TRBV7-8 and TRBJ1-2; 10 bases fit TRBD1. Trimming removed 4 bases from V and 7 bases from J; junction bases left unmatched: 9. Germline CDR1 and CDR2: SGHVS and FQNEAQ. CDR3 size: 15 residues. CDR3 nucleotide sequence: TGTGCCAGCAGCTCCCAGAGACAGGGGGCTGGTGGCTACACCTTC. Translating gives CASSSQRQGAGGYTF.

The chain is built from TRBV6-5 and TRBJ2-1, with D unresolved. This CDR3 contains 14 residues. V lost 5 bases to trimming and J lost 4 bases, with 12 bases between them. Germline CDR1 is MNHEY and CDR2 is SVGAGI. The CDR3 reads CASSPLGSYNEQFF. DNA of the CDR3: TGTGCCAGCAGTCCCCTGGGCAGTTACAATGAGCAGTTCTTC.

This clone is a singleton in its sample. This rearrangement joins TRBV27 to TRBJ2-2; 9 bases line up with TRBD2. Trimming removed 2 bases from V and 4 bases from J; junction bases left unmatched: 11. There are 18 residues in the CDR3. Germline CDR1 reads MNHEY; CDR2 reads SMNVEV (reference sequence). CDR3 sequence: CASSLEEGLAGFTGELFF. The CDR3 DNA sequence: TGTGCCAGCAGTTTAGAGGAGGGTCTAGCGGGATTCACCGGGGAGCTGTTTTTT.

The rearrangement links TRBV10-3 to TRBJ2-3; 10 nucleotides match TRBD2. The V segment lost 10 bases and the J segment 2 bases; nucleotides outside the gene matches: 3. In germline, CDR1 is ENHRY, CDR2 SYGVKD. The CDR3 covers 13 residues. CDR3 coding DNA: TGTGCCACAGCGGGAGGGCTCACAGATACGCAGTATTTT. Translating it yields CATAGGLTDTQYF.

This sequence joins TRBV5-5 and TRBJ2-2; 8 bases are shared with TRBD1. The CDR3 length is 14 residues. Germline lookup yields CDR1 SGHKS and CDR2 YYEKEE (reference sequence). The ends lost 4 bases at V and 3 bases at J; junction bases unmatched: 2. The chain's CDR3 is CASSTDRDTGELFF. In nucleotides, the CDR3 is TGTGCCAGCAGCACGGACAGGGACACCGGGGAGCTGTTTTTT.

This clone has a single count. The chain couples TRBV29-1 to TRBJ1-4; weak D call: TRBD1 (6 bases). Trimming removed 5 bases at V and 3 bases at J, with 13 bases between. The CDR3 totals 14 residues. CDR1 SQVTM and CDR2 ANQGSEA come from the germline V gene. CDR3 region: CSVLQGNANEKLFF. The CDR3 DNA follows: TGCAGCGTTCTACAGGGTAATGCTAATGAAAAACTGTTTTTT.

This clone was picked up one time. The chain joins TRBV13 to TRBJ2-7, with 7 bases lining up with TRBD1. Trimming removed 5 bases from V and 2 bases from J; junction bases left unmatched: 12. The CDR3 is 16 amino acids. CDR1 and CDR2 from the germline V gene are PRHDT and FYEKMQ (reference sequence). The CDR3 nucleotides are TGTGCCAGCAGCCCCAACCCGGCCGACAGGGCCTACGAGCAGTACTTC. It encodes CASSPNPADRAYEQYF.